The sequence of this T cell receptor beta chain was determined in a study of shared clonotypes between healthy human individuals. Trimming shortened V by 0 bases and J by 5 bases, and 8 bases separated the two germline ends. Germline V gene data show CDR1 as SGHRS and CDR2 as YFSETQ. The CDR3 is 14 amino acids. Here immunoSEQ multiplex PCR was the method, and the copy in TCRdb shows in-frame clones only, minus some. The table records 2 million to 2.5 million clones, nearly 97% of them present only once. A word on this clone: The same CDR3 arises from other DNA sequences in this sample as well.

This TCR came from a man in his late teens or twenties in good health. V gene TRBV5-1 combines with J gene TRBJ1-4; no firm D call. Sequencing was performed on naive CD4+ T cells sorted from blood. As to subset: CD45RA+ positively selected. CDR3 loop: CASSLDPGNEKLFF. CDR3 in DNA: TGCGCCAGCAGCTTGGATCCGGGGAATGAAAAACTGTTTTTT.